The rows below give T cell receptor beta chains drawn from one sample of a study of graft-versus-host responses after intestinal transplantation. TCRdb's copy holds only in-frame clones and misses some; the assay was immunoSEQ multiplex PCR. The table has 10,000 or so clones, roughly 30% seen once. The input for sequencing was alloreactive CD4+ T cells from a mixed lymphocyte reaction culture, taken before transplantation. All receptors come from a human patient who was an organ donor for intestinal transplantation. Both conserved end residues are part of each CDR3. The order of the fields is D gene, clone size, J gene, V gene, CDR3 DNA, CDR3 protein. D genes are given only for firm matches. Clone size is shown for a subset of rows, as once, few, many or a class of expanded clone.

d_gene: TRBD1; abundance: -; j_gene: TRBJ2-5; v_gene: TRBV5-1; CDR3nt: TGCGCCAGCAGCTCCCACCGAACAGGGGCCTCTCTCATCCAAGAGACCCAGTACTTC; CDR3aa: CASSSHRTGASLIQETQYF
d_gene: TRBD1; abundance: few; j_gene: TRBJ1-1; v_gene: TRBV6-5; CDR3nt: TGTGCCAGCAGAGTGGACAGGGGGTTTACTGAAGCTTTCTTT; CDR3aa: CASRVDRGFTEAFF
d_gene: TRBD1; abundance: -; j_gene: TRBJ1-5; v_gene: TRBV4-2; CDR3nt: TGTGCCAGCAGCTTAGGGGGCCAGGTTGGGCAGCCCCAGCATTTT; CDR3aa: CASSLGGQVGQPQHF
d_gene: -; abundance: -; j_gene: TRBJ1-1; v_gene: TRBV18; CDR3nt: TGTGCCAGCTCCGGGGGGGTCTGGGACACTGAAGCTTTCTTT; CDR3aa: CASSGGVWDTEAFF
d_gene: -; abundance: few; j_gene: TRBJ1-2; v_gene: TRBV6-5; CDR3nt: TGTGCCAGCAGCGGGACGGGGGTTGGCTACACCTTC; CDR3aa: CASSGTGVGYTF
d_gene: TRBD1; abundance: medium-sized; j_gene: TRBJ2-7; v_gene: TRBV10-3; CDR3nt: TGTGCCTCTAGACTACAGGGGGCGCGGGACGAGCAGTACTTC; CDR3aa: CASRLQGARDEQYF
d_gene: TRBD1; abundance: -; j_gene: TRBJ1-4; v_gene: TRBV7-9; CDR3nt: TGTGCCAGCAGCCGGAGAGCCGGGACAGGGCTGGGTGAAAAACTGTTTTTT; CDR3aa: CASSRRAGTGLGEKLFF
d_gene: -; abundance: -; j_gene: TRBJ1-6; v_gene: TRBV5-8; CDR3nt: TGTGCCAGCAGCTTGATTTCGAGGGATAATTCACCCCTCCACTTT; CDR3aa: CASSLISRDNSPLHF
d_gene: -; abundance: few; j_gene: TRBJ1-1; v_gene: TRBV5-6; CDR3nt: TGTGCCAGCAGCGCGGCTCTGACGTACACTGAAGCTTTCTTT; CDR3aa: CASSAALTYTEAFF
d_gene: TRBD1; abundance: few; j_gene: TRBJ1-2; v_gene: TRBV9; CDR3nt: TGTGCCAGCAGCCCGGGACAGGTCTATGGCTACACCTTC; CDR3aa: CASSPGQVYGYTF
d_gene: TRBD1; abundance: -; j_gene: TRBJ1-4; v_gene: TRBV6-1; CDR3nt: TGTGCCAGCAGAGGATCCGGGACAGGGGATGAAAAACTGTTTTTT; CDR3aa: CASRGSGTGDEKLFF
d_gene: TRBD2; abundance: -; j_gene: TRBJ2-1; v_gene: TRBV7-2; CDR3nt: TGTGCCAGCAGCTCGAGGCCTAGCGGGGGGGCCATTTGGGGCAATGAGCAGTTCTTC; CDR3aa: CASSSRPSGGAIWGNEQFF
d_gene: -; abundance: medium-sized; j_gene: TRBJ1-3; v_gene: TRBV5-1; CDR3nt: TGCGCCAGCAGCTTGATGCAGACTTCCTCTGGAAACACCATATATTTT; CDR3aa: CASSLMQTSSGNTIYF
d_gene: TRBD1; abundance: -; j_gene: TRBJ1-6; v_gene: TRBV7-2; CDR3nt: TGTGCCAGCACCTCGCCCAGGGGGTATGAGAATAATTCACCCCTCCACTTT; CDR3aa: CASTSPRGYENNSPLHF
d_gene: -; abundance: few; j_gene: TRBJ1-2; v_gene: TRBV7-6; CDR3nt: TGTGCCAGCAGCTTAGATATGGGCTCTGGCGGCTACACCTTC; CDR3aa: CASSLDMGSGGYTF
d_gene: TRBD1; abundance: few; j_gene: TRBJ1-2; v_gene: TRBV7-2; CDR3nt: TGTGCCAGCAGCGGGGACAGGGTTGGCTATGGCTACACCTTC; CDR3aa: CASSGDRVGYGYTF
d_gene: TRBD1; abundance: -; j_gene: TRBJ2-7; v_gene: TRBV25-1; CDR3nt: TGTGCCAGCCGGGGACAGGTTGTCCACGAGCAGTACTTC; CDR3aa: CASRGQVVHEQYF
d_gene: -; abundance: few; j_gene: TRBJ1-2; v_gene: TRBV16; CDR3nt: TGTGCCAGCAGCCAATCGGCCAGCTATGGCTACACCTTC; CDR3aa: CASSQSASYGYTF
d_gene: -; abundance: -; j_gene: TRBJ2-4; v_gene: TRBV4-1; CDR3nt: TGCGCCAGCAGCCAAGAAGGAGGGGGCAGGAGTCAGTACTTC; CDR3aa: CASSQEGGGRSQYF
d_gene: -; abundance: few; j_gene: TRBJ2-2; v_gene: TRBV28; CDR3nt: TGTGCCAGCAGCTCTACTTCAACCGGGGAGCTGTTTTTT; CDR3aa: CASSSTSTGELFF
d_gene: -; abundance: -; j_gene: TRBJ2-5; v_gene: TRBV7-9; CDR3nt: TGTGCCAGCAGCTTAGCAGGGGGTAGGAGGACCCAGTACTTC; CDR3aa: CASSLAGGRRTQYF
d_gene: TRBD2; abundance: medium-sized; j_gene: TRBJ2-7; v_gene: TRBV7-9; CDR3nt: TGTGCCAGCAGCCCCTTAAGAAGCGGGGGATCATACGAGCAGTACTTC; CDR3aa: CASSPLRSGGSYEQYF
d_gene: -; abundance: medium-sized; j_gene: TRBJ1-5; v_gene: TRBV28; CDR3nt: TGTGCCAGCAGTATGTCTAATCAGCCCCAGCATTTT; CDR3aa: CASSMSNQPQHF
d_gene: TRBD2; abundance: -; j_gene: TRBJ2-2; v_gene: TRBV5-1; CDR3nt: TGCGCCAGCAGCTTGTTGAGCGGGGGGCCCAACACCGGGGAGCTGTTTTTT; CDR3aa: CASSLLSGGPNTGELFF
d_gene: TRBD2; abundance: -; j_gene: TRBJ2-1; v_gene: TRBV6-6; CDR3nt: TGTGCCAGCAGTCCGATGGGACTAGCGGGGCCCGGCCCGTTCTTC; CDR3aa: CASSPMGLAGPGPFF
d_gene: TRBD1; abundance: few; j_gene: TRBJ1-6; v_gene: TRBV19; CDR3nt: TGTGCCAGTAGCCCTGACAGGGGGCGCCGGAATTCACCCCTCCACTTT; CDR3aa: CASSPDRGRRNSPLHF
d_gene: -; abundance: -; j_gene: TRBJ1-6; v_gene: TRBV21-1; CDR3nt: TGTGCCAGCAGCTCACCTCCGATGGGGTCCCCCGACAGGGGTAAGCATTATTCACCCCTCCACTTT; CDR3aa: CASSSPPMGSPDRGKHYSPLHF
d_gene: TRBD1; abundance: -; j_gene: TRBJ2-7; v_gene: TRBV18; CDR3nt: TGTGCCAGCTCCACCCGCGGGACAGGGGTGTCGGAGCAGTACTTC; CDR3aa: CASSTRGTGVSEQYF
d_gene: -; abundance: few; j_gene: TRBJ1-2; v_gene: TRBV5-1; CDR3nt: TGCGCCAGCCGTGCGGGAAGCTATGGCTACACCTTC; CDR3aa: CASRAGSYGYTF
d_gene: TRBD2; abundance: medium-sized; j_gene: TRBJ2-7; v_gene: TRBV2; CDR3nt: TGTGCCAGCAGGGGGACTAGCGGGGAGGACGAGCAGTACTTC; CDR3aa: CASRGTSGEDEQYF
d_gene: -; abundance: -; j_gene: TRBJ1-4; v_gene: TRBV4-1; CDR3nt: TGCGCCAGCAGCCAAGTTTTTAGGCGGAATAATGAAAAACTGTTTTTT; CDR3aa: CASSQVFRRNNEKLFF
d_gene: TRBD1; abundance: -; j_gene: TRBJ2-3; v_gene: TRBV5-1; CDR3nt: TGCGCCAGCAGCTGGCGGGGACAGGGGTTGGATACGCAGTATTTT; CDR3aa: CASSWRGQGLDTQYF
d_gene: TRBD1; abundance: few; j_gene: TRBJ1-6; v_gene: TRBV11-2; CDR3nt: TGTGCCAGCAGCCACGGACAGGGAATAAATTCACCCCTCCACTTT; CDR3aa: CASSHGQGINSPLHF
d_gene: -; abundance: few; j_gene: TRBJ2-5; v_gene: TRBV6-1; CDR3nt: TGTGCCAGCAGATGGGGGGGCGCAGAGACCCAGTACTTC; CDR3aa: CASRWGGAETQYF
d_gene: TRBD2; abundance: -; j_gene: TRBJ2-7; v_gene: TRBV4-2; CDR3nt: TGTGCCAGCAGCCACCGGGGGGCCTACGAGCAGTACTTC; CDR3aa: CASSHRGAYEQYF
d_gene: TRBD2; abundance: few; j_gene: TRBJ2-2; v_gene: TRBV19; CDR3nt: TGTGCCAGTAGCCGGGGGGGGCACACCGGGGAGCTGTTTTTT; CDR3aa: CASSRGGHTGELFF
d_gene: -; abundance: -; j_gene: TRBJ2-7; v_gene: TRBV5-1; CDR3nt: TGCGCCAGCAGCTTCGGCAGGGCCTTCTACGAGCAGTACTTC; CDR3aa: CASSFGRAFYEQYF
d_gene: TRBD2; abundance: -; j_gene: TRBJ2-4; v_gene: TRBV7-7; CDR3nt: TGTGCTAGCAGCTGGCTTCTAGCGGGGGGGTTCAACATTCAGTACTTC; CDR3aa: CASSWLLAGGFNIQYF
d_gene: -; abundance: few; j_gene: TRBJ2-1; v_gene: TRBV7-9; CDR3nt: TGTGCCAGCAGCTTAGGCAGCAATGAGCAGTTCTTC; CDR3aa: CASSLGSNEQFF
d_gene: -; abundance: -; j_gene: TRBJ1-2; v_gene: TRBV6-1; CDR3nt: TGTGCCAGCAGTGCCAGCGGGCCCATTTATGGCTACACCTTC; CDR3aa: CASSASGPIYGYTF
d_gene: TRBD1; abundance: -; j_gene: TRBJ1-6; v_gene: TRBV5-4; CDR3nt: TGTGCCAGCAGCCTAGTTCGGGGACAGGGGGATTCACCCCTCCACTTT; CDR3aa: CASSLVRGQGDSPLHF
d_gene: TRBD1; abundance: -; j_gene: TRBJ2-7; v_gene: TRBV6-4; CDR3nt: TGTGCCAGCAGTGACCCTGGACAGGAAAGCTCCTACGAGCAGTACTTC; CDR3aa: CASSDPGQESSYEQYF
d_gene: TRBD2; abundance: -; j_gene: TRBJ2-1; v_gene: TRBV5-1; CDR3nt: TGCGCCAGCAGCTTGGGTTCGTCTAGCGGGAGCTCCTACAATGAGCAGTTCTTC; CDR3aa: CASSLGSSSGSSYNEQFF
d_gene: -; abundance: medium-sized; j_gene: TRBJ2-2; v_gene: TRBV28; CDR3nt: TGTGCCCACGAGGGGGTCAAAGGGACCGGGGAGCTGTTTTTT; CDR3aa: CAHEGVKGTGELFF
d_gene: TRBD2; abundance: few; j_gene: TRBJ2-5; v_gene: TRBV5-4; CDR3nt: TGTGCCAGCAGCCCATCCGGGGGGCAAGAGACCCAGTACTTC; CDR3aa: CASSPSGGQETQYF
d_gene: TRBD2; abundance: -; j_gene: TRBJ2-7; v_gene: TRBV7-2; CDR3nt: TGTGCCAGCAGCTACCAAGGACTAGCGGGGGAATCGGGGCAGTACTTC; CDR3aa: CASSYQGLAGESGQYF
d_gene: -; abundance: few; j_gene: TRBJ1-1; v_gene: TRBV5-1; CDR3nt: TGCGCCAGCAGCGGGCGGGGGGGGGCCTGGACTGAAGCTTTCTTT; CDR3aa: CASSGRGGAWTEAFF
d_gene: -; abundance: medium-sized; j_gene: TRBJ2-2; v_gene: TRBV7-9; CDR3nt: TGTGCCAGCAGCCCCAAGGGGACCGGGGAGCTGTTTTTT; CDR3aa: CASSPKGTGELFF
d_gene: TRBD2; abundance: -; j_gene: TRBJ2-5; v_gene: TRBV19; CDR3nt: TGTGCCAGTAGTATCACTAGCGGGGGGCGTTTTGGGCGAGAGACCCAGTACTTC; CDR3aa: CASSITSGGRFGRETQYF
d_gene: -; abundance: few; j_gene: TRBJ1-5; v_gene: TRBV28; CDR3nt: TGTGCCAGCAGCCACCCAGGGGCAGATCAGCCCCAGCATTTT; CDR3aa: CASSHPGADQPQHF
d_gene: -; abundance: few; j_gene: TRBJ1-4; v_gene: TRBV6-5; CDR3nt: TGTGCCAGCTGTTCGGGAGGCGGGAATGAAAAACTGTTTTTT; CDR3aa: CASCSGGGNEKLFF
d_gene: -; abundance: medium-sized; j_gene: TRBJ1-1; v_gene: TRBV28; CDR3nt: TGTGCCAGCAATGGGCCCTCGTGGTCTGAAGCTTTCTTT; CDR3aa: CASNGPSWSEAFF
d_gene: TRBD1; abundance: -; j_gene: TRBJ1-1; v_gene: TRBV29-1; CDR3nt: TGCGGGACAGGGAGGACTGAAGCTTTCTTT; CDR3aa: CGTGRTEAFF
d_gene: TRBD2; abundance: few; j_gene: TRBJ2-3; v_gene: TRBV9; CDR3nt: TGTGCCAGCAGCGTAGATTCTAGCGGGGTGTCAGATACGCAGTATTTT; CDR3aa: CASSVDSSGVSDTQYF
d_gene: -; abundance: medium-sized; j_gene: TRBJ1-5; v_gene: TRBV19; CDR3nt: TGTGCCAGTAGTATTTTTTCTGGGGCCGGGCAGCCCCAGCATTTT; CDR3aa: CASSIFSGAGQPQHF
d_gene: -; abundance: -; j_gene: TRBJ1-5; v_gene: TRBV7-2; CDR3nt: TGTGCCAGCAGCCCAGGGGTCAATCAGCCCCAGCATTTT; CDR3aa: CASSPGVNQPQHF
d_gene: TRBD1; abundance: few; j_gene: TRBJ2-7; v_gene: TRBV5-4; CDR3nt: TGTGCCAGCAGCTTGGTACAGGGGAGACACGAGCAGTACTTC; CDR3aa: CASSLVQGRHEQYF
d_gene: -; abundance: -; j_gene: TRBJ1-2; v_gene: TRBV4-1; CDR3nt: TGCGCCAGCAGCCAGGGGCAGCTCTATGGCTACACCTTC; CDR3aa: CASSQGQLYGYTF
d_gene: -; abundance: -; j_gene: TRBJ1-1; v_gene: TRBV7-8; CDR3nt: TGTGCCAGCAGCCCTCGGAGGGGGAACACTGAAGCTTTCTTT; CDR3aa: CASSPRRGNTEAFF
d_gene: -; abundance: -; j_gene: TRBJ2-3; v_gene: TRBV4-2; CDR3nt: TGTGCCAGCAGCCAAGTTTTCGCAGGGAGGGGGTGGGTCGGGGACAGCACAGATACGCAGTATTTT; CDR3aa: CASSQVFAGRGWVGDSTDTQYF